The 25 T cell receptor beta chains below come from one sample, sequenced in a study of beta chain features in type 1 diabetes. Isolated RNA was reverse transcribed in full, so expressed TCRB transcripts were sequenced. Produced via immunoSEQ multiplex PCR; TCRdb's table is partial and in-frame only. The repertoire holds about 350,000 clones, around 20% seen once, with 0.044% in the top ten. The sample taken for sequencing was naive CD4+ T cells from blood. The origin of the receptors is a woman aged 18-29 years in good health.

There are a few counts of this clone. The CDR3: CASSTEPDTQYF. CDR3 nucleotides: TGTGCCAGCAGCACCGAGCCAGATACGCAGTATTTT. The chain employs TRBV9 and TRBJ2-3, with D unclear. Deletions cut 4 bases from V and 4 bases from J, with 7 bases between. The germline V gene encodes CDR1 SGDLS and CDR2 YYNGEE. This CDR3 comprises 12 residues.

The chain combines TRBV2 with TRBJ2-5; TRBD1 is a possible D gene (6 bases). Germline V gene lookup returns CDR1 SNHLY and CDR2 FYNNEI. CDR3 length: 12 residues. The V end lost 6 bases, the J end lost 5 bases, and 10 bases lay between the germline ends. The CDR3 region is CASSQGSETQYF. The CDR3 nucleotides read TGTGCCAGCAGCCAGGGGAGCGAGACCCAGTACTTC.

V gene TRBV19 combines with J gene TRBJ2-5; D is perhaps TRBD1 (5 bases). The germline gives CDR1 LNHDA, CDR2 SQIVND (reference sequence). Trimming cost V 6 bases and J 5 bases, with 16 bases left between them. The CDR3 contains 14 residues. CDR3 sequence reads: CASSQPARVETQYF. The CDR3 DNA is TGTGCCAGTAGCCAACCCGCCAGGGTGGAGACCCAGTACTTC.

This clone was detected a few times. This CDR3 reads CASSVGSGDLWEQYF. CDR3 DNA: TGTGCCAGCAGTGTCGGGAGCGGAGACCTATGGGAGCAGTACTTC. The V call is TRBV9, the J call TRBJ2-7; perhaps TRBD2 as D (6 bases). The CDR3 runs 15 residues. V gave up 5 bases and J gave up 7 bases, with 22 bases separating them. Germline CDR1 SGDLS, CDR2 YYNGEE.

The table lists this clone with a few counts. V and J are TRBV4-2 and TRBJ2-1; 14 bases are shared with TRBD2. The CDR3 totals 16 residues. J gave up 7 bases and V 1 base, and 3 bases lay outside the gene matches. Germline V lookup: CDR1 LGHNA, CDR2 YNFKEQ. For the CDR3, the DNA is TGTGCCAGCAGCCAAGGGAGACTAGCGGGGGGGAATGAGCAGTTCTTC. This gives the protein CASSQGRLAGGNEQFF.

The CDR3 here is CAWRGQGAGEKLFF. As DNA, the CDR3 is TGTGCCTGGAGGGGACAGGGGGCTGGCGAAAAACTGTTTTTT. This chain links TRBV30 with TRBJ1-4; TRBD1 matches 12 bases. Germline CDR1 and CDR2: GTSNPN and SVGIG (reference sequence). V lost 3 bases and J lost 8; bases outside the gene matches: 4. The CDR3 spans 14 residues.

The sample holds a few counts of this clone. J is TRBJ2-7 and V is TRBV7-8; tentatively, D is TRBD1 (5 bases). The CDR3 is made up of 15 amino acids. Germline V gene sequence: CDR1 SGHVS, CDR2 FQNEAQ. The V and J ends lost 0 bases and 3 bases respectively, with 12 bases between them. The CDR3 DNA is TGTGCCAGCAGCTTAGCGGCAGGGAAGGGCTACGAGCAGTACTTC. Amino acid sequence: CASSLAAGKGYEQYF.

This rearrangement joins TRBV9 to TRBJ2-3; D is ambiguous. The germline V gene encodes CDR1 SGDLS and CDR2 YYNGEE. The CDR3 is 15 amino acids. Trimming removed 0 bases from V and 4 bases from J, with 12 bases in between. CDR3 protein: CASSVGPQLADTQYF. In DNA form, the CDR3 reads TGTGCCAGCAGCGTAGGTCCACAGTTGGCAGATACGCAGTATTTT. Using reference TRBV9 and TRBJ2-3 for the parts outside the CDR3, the full variable domain is DSGVTQTPKHLITATGQRVTLRCSPRSGDLSVYWYQQSLDQGLQFLIQYYNGEERAKGNILERFSAQQFPDLHSELNLSSLELGDSALYFCASSVGPQLADTQYFGPGTRLTVL.

The rearrangement joins TRBV19 to TRBJ2-3; 10 nucleotides agree with TRBD1. Germline loops: CDR1 LNHDA, CDR2 SQIVND (reference sequence). The V gene end was trimmed by 7 bases and the J gene end by 4 bases; junction bases not matched to a gene: 14. This CDR3 has 17 amino acids. The CDR3 protein is CASTPRGGQGTPDTQYF. Here the CDR3 DNA reads TGTGCCAGTACCCCCCGAGGGGGACAGGGGACACCAGATACGCAGTATTTT. The full variable domain, its missing parts supplied by reference TRBV19 and TRBJ2-3, is DGGITQSPKYLFRKEGQNVTLSCEQNLNHDAMYWYRQDPGQGLRLIYYSQIVNDFQKGDIAEGYSVSREKKESFPLTVTSAQKNPTAFYLCASTPRGGQGTPDTQYFGPGTRLTVL.

V gene TRBV2 combines with J gene TRBJ2-3, with D possibly matching TRBD2 (5 bases). Germline V gives CDR1 SNHLY, CDR2 FYNNEI. Trimming removed 3 bases at V and 1 base at J, with 14 bases between. This CDR3 has 16 amino acids. The CDR3 bases are TGTGCCAGCAGTGAGCAGACCGGGATTCGCACAGATACGCAGTATTTT. Protein: CASSEQTGIRTDTQYF.

This clone was seen more than once but under ten times. The J gene is TRBJ2-3, the V gene TRBV19; D uncertain. CDR3 size: 15 residues. Germline loops: CDR1 LNHDA, CDR2 SQIVND (reference sequence). V lost 0 bases to trimming and J lost 0 bases, with 7 bases between them. CDR3 in amino acids: CASSIDNFSTDTQYF. As DNA, the CDR3 is TGTGCCAGTAGTATAGATAATTTTAGCACAGATACGCAGTATTTT.

The chain couples TRBV14 to TRBJ2-5; a weak D match, TRBD1 (6 bases). The CDR3 sequence is 15 residues long. V was shortened by 1 base and J by 4 bases, with 13 bases between the two germline ends. CDR1 and CDR2 (germline): SGHDN, FVKESK. In DNA form, the CDR3 reads TGTGCCAGCAGCCAAGCACAGGGAAGGATAGAGACCCAGTACTTC. It yields the protein CASSQAQGRIETQYF. Based on the CDR3 plus reference TRBV14 and TRBJ2-5, the full variable domain is EAGVTQFPSHSVIEKGQTVTLRCDPISGHDNLYWYRRVMGKEIKFLLHFVKESKQDESGMPNNRFLAERTGGTYSTLKVQPAELEDSGVYFCASSQAQGRIETQYFGPGTRLLVL.

This rearrangement joins TRBV15 to TRBJ2-1; 9 nucleotides align to TRBD1. This CDR3 spans 18 amino acids. CDR1 and CDR2 from the germline V gene are LNHNV and YYDKDF (reference sequence). Trimming cost V 7 bases and J 5 bases; bases outside gene matches: 18. DNA for the CDR3: TGTGCCACCACTCGTGGGACAGGGTTACTGGAGTTGGACAATGAGCAGTTCTTC. Amino acid sequence: CATTRGTGLLELDNEQFF. Based on the CDR3 plus reference TRBV15 and TRBJ2-1, the full variable domain is DAMVIQNPRYQVTQFGKPVTLSCSQTLNHNVMYWYQQKSSQAPKLLFHYYDKDFNNEADTPDNFQSRRPNTSFCFLDIRSPGLGDTAMYLCATTRGTGLLELDNEQFFGPGTRLTVL.

The chain is built from TRBV4-1 and TRBJ1-1; 7 bases are a match to TRBD1. There are 15 residues in the CDR3. J lost 10 bases, V lost 4 bases, and 15 bases had no gene match. Germline-derived CDR1 and CDR2 are MGHRA and YSYEKL. The CDR3, as DNA: TGCGCCAGCAGCCTTACCGGGACAGCGATCCCACGAGCTTTCTTT. This translates into CASSLTGTAIPRAFF.

The gene calls are TRBV30 and TRBJ2-2, with D possibly TRBD1 on 5 matching bases. The germline gives CDR1 GTSNPN, CDR2 SVGIG (reference sequence). The V and J ends lost 2 bases and 6 bases respectively, with 13 bases between them. CDR3 length equals 14 residues. CDR3 sequence reads: CAWSRGLGAGELFF. CDR3 nucleotide sequence: TGTGCCTGGAGTAGGGGCCTGGGTGCCGGGGAGCTGTTTTTT.

This clone was counted a few times. J is TRBJ2-3 and V is TRBV12-5, with TRBD2 identical over 8 bases. J lost 1 base, V lost 6 bases, and 6 bases had no gene match. This CDR3 contains 15 residues. Germline V gene data show CDR1 as LGHNT and CDR2 as FRNRAP. CDR3 sequence: CASGKTSEGTDTQYF. As DNA, the CDR3 is TGTGCTAGTGGCAAGACTAGCGAAGGCACAGATACGCAGTATTTT.

This chain connects TRBV19 to TRBJ2-6, with TRBD1 matching 7 bases. The CDR3 covers 17 residues. The V segment lost 6 bases and the J segment 3 bases; nucleotides outside the gene matches: 11. CDR1 and CDR2 from the germline V gene are LNHDA and SQIVND (reference sequence). The CDR3 DNA follows: TGTGCCAGTAGCCTTACCCTGACAGGGAATGGGGCCAACGTCCTGACTTTC. Protein: CASSLTLTGNGANVLTF.

This clone was seen only a few times. This chain links TRBV4-2 with TRBJ2-1; 7 nucleotides line up with TRBD2. The CDR3 covers 18 residues. Germline V CDR1 and CDR2: LGHNA, YNFKEQ. J lost 3 bases, V lost 2 bases, and 13 bases had no gene match. CDR3 amino acids: CASSQTAFRAGSYNEQFF. In nucleotides, the CDR3 is TGTGCCAGCAGCCAAACTGCTTTCCGAGCGGGAAGCTACAATGAGCAGTTCTTC.

This clone has only a few counts. The V and J genes are TRBV5-1 and TRBJ2-2; 8 nucleotides agree with TRBD1. Germline V gives CDR1 SGHRS, CDR2 YFSETQ. The CDR3 runs to 16 residues. V lost 0 bases to trimming and J lost 2 bases; unmatched junction nucleotides: 3. CDR3 loop: CASSLAGGANTGELFF. Here the CDR3 DNA reads TGCGCCAGCAGCTTGGCAGGGGGCGCAAACACCGGGGAGCTGTTTTTT.

The chain carries TRBV5-6 and TRBJ1-2; D is uncertain. There are 15 residues in the CDR3. The V end lost 2 bases, the J end lost 0 bases, and 11 bases lay between the germline ends. The germline V gene has CDR1 SGHDT and CDR2 YYEEEE. The CDR3 region is CASSFRRMTNYGYTF. The DNA for the CDR3 is TGTGCCAGCAGCTTTCGCAGGATGACTAACTATGGCTACACCTTC.

This clone has more than one count but fewer than ten. Other DNA sequences of this sample code for an identical CDR3. The rearrangement joins TRBV5-1 to TRBJ2-3, with 13 positions matching TRBD2. The CDR3 consists of 16 residues. The V segment lost 3 bases and the J segment 3 bases; nucleotides outside the gene matches: 4. Germline V lookup: CDR1 SGHRS, CDR2 YFSETQ. In DNA, the CDR3 is TGCGCCAGCAGCTCGGGGACTAGCGGGACGACAGATACGCAGTATTTT. It specifies CASSSGTSGTTDTQYF.

This chain joins TRBV30 and TRBJ1-3, with D maybe TRBD1 (5 bases). Germline V lookup: CDR1 GTSNPN, CDR2 SVGIG (reference sequence). The V gene lost 1 base and the J gene lost 3 bases, with 13 bases spanning the gap. There are 15 residues in the CDR3. This chain's CDR3 is CAWSAARAVGNTIYF. CDR3 in DNA: TGTGCCTGGAGTGCGGCCAGGGCGGTTGGAAACACCATATATTTT.

CDR3 sequence reads: CASSFRLRRDEQFF. In nucleotides, the CDR3 is TGTGCCAGCAGCTTTAGGTTGCGGCGGGATGAGCAGTTCTTC. The chain is built from TRBV7-2 and TRBJ2-1; possibly TRBD2 for D (5 bases). The germline V gene encodes CDR1 SGHTA and CDR2 FQGNSA. The germline V and J ends were trimmed by 3 bases and 8 bases, with 14 bases remaining between them. The CDR3 sequence is 14 residues long.

The gene calls are TRBV4-1 and TRBJ2-5; 7 positions match TRBD1. There are 17 residues in the CDR3. The trim removed 2 bases at V and 2 bases at J, leaving 11 bases unmatched. Per the germline V gene, CDR1 is MGHRA and CDR2 is YSYEKL. This CDR3 reads CASSQNLARGTQETQYF. The CDR3 nucleotides are TGCGCCAGCAGCCAAAACTTGGCCAGGGGGACACAAGAGACCCAGTACTTC.

The chain employs TRBV9 and TRBJ2-1, with 15 bases aligning to TRBD2. The CDR3 has 18 amino acids. The germline V gene encodes CDR1 SGDLS and CDR2 YYNGEE. V dropped 0 bases and J dropped 3; count of bases not matched to a gene: 4. The CDR3 DNA is TGTGCCAGCAGCGTAGAAGGGACTAGCGGGGGGCGCTACAATGAGCAGTTCTTC. This sequence encodes CASSVEGTSGGRYNEQFF.